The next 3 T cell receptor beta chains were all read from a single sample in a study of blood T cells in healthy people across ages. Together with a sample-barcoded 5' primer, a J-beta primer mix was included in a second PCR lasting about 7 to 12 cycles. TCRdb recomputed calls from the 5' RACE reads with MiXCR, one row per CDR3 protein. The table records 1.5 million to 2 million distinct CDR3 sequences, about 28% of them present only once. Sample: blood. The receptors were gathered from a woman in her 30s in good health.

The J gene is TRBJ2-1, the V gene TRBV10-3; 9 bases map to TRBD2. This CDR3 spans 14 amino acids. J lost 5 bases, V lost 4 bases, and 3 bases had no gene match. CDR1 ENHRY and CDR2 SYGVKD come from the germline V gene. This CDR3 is CAISGTSEHNEQFF. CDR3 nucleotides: TGTGCCATCAGTGGGACTAGCGAACACAATGAGCAGTTCTTC.

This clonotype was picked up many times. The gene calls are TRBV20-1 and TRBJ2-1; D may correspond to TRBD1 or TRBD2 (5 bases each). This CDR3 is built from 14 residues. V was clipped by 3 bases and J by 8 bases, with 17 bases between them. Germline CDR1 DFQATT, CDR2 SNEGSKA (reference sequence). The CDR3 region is CSARYILRGDEQFF. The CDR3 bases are TGCAGTGCTAGGTACATCCTCCGGGGCGATGAGCAGTTCTTC.

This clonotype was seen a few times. CDR3: CASSLTIGTGVNEQYF. The CDR3, as DNA: TGTGCCAGCAGCTTAACAATAGGGACAGGCGTCAATGAGCAGTACTTC. This chain joins TRBV7-3 and TRBJ2-7, with 8 bases lining up with TRBD1. The ends lost 0 bases at V and 7 bases at J; junction bases unmatched: 11. Germline lookup yields CDR1 SGHTA and CDR2 FQGTGA. CDR3 length: 16 residues.